What follows is one T cell receptor beta chain and its context. Its antigen remains undetermined. The input lacks base qualities; no much larger clone sits a single base away. The time point label for this specimen denotes: baseline before oral tofacitinib. From alopecia areata patients, peripheral blood was collected along with lesional scalp punch biopsies. PBMCs were isolated by density centrifugation and stained for CD3, CD4 and CD8, and CD4+ and CD8+ T cells were sorted on a FACSAria. The data belong to a study of CD8+ T cells in alopecia areata (dated by TCRdb to 2016 to 2019). Regarding the study in general: The treated patients, all with moderate-to-severe alopecia areata, were enrolled in an open-label pilot trial of oral tofacitinib given at 5 to 10 mg twice daily. On the human side, TCRbeta sequencing was run on scalp tissue and on sorted CD4+ and CD8+ peripheral blood T cells from healthy controls and from alopecia areata patients with either patchy or totalis/universalis disease. Scalp clonality was compared across normal scalp (n=4), patchy alopecia areata scalp (n=8), and alopecia totalis/universalis scalp (n=8). Patients stayed on tofacitinib for 6 to 18 months and then had 6 months of follow-up off drug so that delayed response and recurrence could be assessed. The study used high-throughput TCRbeta sequencing to examine T cell clonal expansion in alopecia areata, in both the C3H/HeJ mouse model and human patients. Patients on tofacitinib were biopsied at baseline and after 4 and 24 weeks of treatment, and several of the patients also had a later scalp biopsy. TCRbeta CDR3 regions were amplified by immunoSEQ multiplex PCR with 35 Vbeta forward and 13 Jbeta reverse primers. RNA was obtained with the PAXgene miRNA kit for fixed scalp, the miRNeasy kit for PBMCs, and the RNeasy kit for mouse skin. Summary of the overall study and its limitations: Unlike mouse skin, which is dominated by gammadelta T cells, normal human skin has resident alphabeta T cells that are also sequenced, and this complicates analysis of the scalp TCR repertoire. Lesional scalp, especially in alopecia totalis/universalis, showed higher clonality and more expanded CD8+ clones than normal scalp, suggesting antigenic drive. TCR sequences shared between patients were less clear than in mice, possibly partly because of HLA diversity in the patient population.

Measured from the cysteine to the phenylalanine, the CDR3 is 15 residues long. Of all the DNA, just the CDR3 is kept, 45 bases in frame from base 1. For CDR1 and CDR2, the germline V gene (reference sequence) lists LNHNV and YYDKDF. Ends trimmed: V by 1 base, J by 0 bases; bases unmatched to a gene: 1. Library preparation used the immunoSEQ multiplex PCR assay. To provide template for TCR sequencing, every sample had RNA extracted and reverse transcribed into cDNA. SuperScript III was used for first-strand cDNA synthesis, primed with a 2:1 mix of oligo-dT and random hexamers. A synthetic immune receptor repertoire was used to assess amplification bias, and residual bias was removed computationally. Turning to the authors' computational methods: Raw reads were preprocessed to remove errors, and CDR3 was defined according to IMGT conventions as the region from the conserved cysteine to phenylalanine. Clonality was computed by normalizing Shannon entropy by log2 of the number of productive unique TCRs and subtracting the result from 1. Whether scalp clones were CD4 or CD8 was inferred by matching scalp TCRbeta sequences against CD4 and CD8 repertoires sorted from blood. TCRdb carries this immuneACCESS record with in-frame sequences only. Its versions omit some clonotypes, under half of them owing to an unresolved V gene in the studies checked, with the rest unexplained. V and J calls and clone size are those listed in that table; D and trimming were worked out from the DNA. The sample contains some 120,000 clones, 45% to 65% of them found a single time. The ten most abundant clones make up under 5% of the sample.

This TCR came from a human donor with alopecia areata. This specimen was CD4+ T cells sorted from blood, taken at week 0. The chain joins TRBV15 to TRBJ2-7; the junction holds 9 bases that match TRBD1. The DNA sequence is TGTGCCACCAGCAGAGTACAGGGGGCCTCCTACGAGCAGTACTTC. It specifies CATSRVQGASYEQYF.